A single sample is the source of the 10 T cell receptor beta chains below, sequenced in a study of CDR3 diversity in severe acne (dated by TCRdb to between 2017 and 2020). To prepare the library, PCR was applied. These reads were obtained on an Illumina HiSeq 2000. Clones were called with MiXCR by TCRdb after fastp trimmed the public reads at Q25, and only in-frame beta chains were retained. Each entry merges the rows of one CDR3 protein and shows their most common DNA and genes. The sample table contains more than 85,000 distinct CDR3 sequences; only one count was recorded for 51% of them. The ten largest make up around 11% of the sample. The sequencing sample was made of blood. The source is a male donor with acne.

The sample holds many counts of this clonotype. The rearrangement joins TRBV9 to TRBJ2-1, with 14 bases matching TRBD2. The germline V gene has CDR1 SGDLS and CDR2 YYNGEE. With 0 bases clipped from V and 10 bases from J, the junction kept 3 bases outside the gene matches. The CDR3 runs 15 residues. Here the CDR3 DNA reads TGTGCCAGCAGCGTAGAGGGACTAGCGGGAGTAGAGCAGTTCTTC. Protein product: CASSVEGLAGVEQFF.

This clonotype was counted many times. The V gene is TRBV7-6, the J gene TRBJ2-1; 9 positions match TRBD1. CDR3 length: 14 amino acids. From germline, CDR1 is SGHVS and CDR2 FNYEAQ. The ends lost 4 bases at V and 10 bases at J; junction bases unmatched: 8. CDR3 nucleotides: TGTGCCAGCAGCTCTTTACAGGGGGCAGGGGAGCAGTTCTTC. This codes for CASSSLQGAGEQFF.

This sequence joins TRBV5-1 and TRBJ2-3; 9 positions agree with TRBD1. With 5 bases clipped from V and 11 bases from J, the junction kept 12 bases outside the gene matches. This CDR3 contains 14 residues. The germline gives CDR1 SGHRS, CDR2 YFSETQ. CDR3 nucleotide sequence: TGCGCCAGCAGAGCCATGGACAGGGGCGATGAGCAGTATTTT. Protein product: CASRAMDRGDEQYF.

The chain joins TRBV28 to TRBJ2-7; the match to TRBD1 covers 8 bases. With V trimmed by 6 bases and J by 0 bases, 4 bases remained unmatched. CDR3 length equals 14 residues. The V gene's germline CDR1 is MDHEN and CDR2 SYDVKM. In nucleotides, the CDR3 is TGTGCCAGCAGGGAGGGACAGGACTCCTACGAGCAGTACTTC. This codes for CASREGQDSYEQYF.

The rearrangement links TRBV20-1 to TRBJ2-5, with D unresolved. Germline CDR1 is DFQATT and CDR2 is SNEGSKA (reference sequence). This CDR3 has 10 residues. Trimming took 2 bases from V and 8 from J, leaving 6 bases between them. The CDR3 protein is CSARRGTQYF. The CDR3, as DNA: TGCAGTGCTAGACGCGGCACCCAGTACTTC.

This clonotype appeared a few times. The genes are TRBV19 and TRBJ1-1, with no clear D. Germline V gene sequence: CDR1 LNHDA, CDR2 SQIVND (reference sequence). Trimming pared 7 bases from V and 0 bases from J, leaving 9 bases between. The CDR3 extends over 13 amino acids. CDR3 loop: CASNNQLNTEAFF. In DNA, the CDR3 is TGTGCCAGTAATAACCAGCTGAACACTGAAGCTTTCTTT.

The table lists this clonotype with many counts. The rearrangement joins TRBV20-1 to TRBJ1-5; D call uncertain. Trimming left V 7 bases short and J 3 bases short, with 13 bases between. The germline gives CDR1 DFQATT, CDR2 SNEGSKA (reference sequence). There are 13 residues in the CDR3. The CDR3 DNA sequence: TGCAGTGTTATAGTAACAGACAATCAGCCCCAGCATTTT. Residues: CSVIVTDNQPQHF.

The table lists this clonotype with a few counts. CDR3 DNA sequence: TGCGCCAGCAGCTTGAATCGGGGAGGGGGAAGCTCTGGGGCCAACGTCCTGACTTTC. Translating gives CASSLNRGGGSSGANVLTF. The gene calls are TRBV5-1 and TRBJ2-6, with a possible D match to TRBD2 (7 bases). Germline V CDR1 and CDR2: SGHRS, YFSETQ. Trimming left V 1 base short and J 0 bases short, with 17 bases between. CDR3 length equals 19 residues.

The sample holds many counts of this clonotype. The CDR3 sequence is CASSFLSGGRTDTQYF. For the CDR3, the DNA is TGTGCCAGCAGCTTTCTCAGCGGGGGGCGCACAGATACGCAGTATTTT. This chain joins TRBV7-2 and TRBJ2-3; 9 bases line up with TRBD2. Trimming at V came to 3 bases and at J to 1 base, leaving 5 bases not matched to a gene. Germline V CDR1 and CDR2: SGHTA, FQGNSA. This CDR3 is 16 amino acids long.

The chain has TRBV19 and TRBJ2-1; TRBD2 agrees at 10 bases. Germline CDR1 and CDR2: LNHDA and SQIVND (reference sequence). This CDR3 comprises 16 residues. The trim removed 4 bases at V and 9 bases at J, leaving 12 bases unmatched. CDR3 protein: CASSKLSAGGPGEQFF. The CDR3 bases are TGTGCCAGTAGTAAGCTCTCAGCGGGAGGGCCGGGTGAGCAGTTCTTC.